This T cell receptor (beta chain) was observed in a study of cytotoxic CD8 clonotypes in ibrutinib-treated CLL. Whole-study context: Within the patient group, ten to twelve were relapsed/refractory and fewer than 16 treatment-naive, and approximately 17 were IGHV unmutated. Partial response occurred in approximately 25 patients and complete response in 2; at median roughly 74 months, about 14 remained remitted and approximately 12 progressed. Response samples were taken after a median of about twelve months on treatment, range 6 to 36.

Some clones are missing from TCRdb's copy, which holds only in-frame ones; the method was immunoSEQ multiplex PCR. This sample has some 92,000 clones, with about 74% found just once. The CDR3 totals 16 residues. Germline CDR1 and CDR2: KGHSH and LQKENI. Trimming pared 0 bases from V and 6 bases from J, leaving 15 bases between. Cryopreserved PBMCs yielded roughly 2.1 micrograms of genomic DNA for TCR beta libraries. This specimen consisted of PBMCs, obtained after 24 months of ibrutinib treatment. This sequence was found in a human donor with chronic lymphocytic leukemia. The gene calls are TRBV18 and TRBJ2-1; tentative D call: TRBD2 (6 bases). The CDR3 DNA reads TGTGCCAGCTCACCACCGACGGGAGATCGGGGCAATGAGCAGTTCTTC. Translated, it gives CASSPPTGDRGNEQFF.